These T cell receptor beta chains were read from a single sample in a study of radiotherapy plus CTLA-4 blockade in lung cancer. Profiling relied on immunoSEQ multiplex PCR, and the TCRdb table lists in-frame clones only, not all of them. The sample holds some 78,000 clones, 75% to 90% seen once. The source was peripheral blood, collected from a patient treated with radiotherapy plus ipilimumab. Receptor source: a human donor with non-small cell lung cancer who had a partial response to radiotherapy plus ipilimumab. Each CDR3 is given with its conserved first and last residue. The D gene is left open where the match is weak.

J | length | V | D | CDR3 | DNA
TRBJ2-6 | 15 | TRBV7-9 | NA | CASSRTGSGANVLTF | TGTGCCAGCAGCCGTACAGGGTCTGGGGCCAACGTCCTGACTTTC
TRBJ1-5 | 15 | TRBV5-6 | NA | CASSQTVNGNQPQHF | TGTGCCAGCAGCCAGACAGTGAACGGCAATCAGCCCCAGCATTTT
TRBJ2-6 | 18 | TRBV4-2 | TRBD1 | CASSLTGTANSGANVLTF | TGTGCCAGCAGCCTCACCGGGACAGCCAATTCTGGGGCCAACGTCCTGACTTTC
TRBJ1-5 | 16 | TRBV7-9 | NA | CASSLFVGEGGQPQHF | TGTGCCAGCAGCTTATTCGTGGGGGAGGGGGGGCAGCCCCAGCATTTT
TRBJ2-3 | 14 | TRBV9 | NA | CASSPRGFADTQYF | TGTGCCAGCAGCCCCCGGGGGTTCGCAGATACGCAGTATTTT
TRBJ2-1 | 16 | TRBV4-2 | TRBD2 | CASSRASGSMYNEQFF | TGTGCCAGCAGCCGCGCTAGCGGGAGTATGTACAATGAGCAGTTCTTC
TRBJ1-1 | 14 | TRBV7-9 | NA | CASSHGQINTEAFF | TGTGCCAGCAGCCACGGACAGATAAACACTGAAGCTTTCTTT
TRBJ2-3 | 15 | TRBV11-3 | NA | CASSLEVQGRDTQYF | TGTGCCAGCAGCTTAGAGGTCCAGGGAAGAGATACGCAGTATTTT
TRBJ2-2 | 13 | TRBV29-1 | NA | CSVSRGGTGELFF | TGCAGTGTCTCCAGGGGTGGAACCGGGGAGCTGTTTTTT
TRBJ2-5 | 16 | TRBV19 | TRBD2 | CASSMTSGGGRETQYF | TGTGCCAGTAGTATGACTAGCGGGGGGGGGAGGGAGACCCAGTACTTC